The rows below give T cell receptor beta chains drawn from one sample of a study of early T cells in non-severe SARS-CoV-2 infection. Using its own MiXCR run on the 5' RACE reads, TCRdb lists one record per CDR3 protein. The table has over 30,000 distinct CDR3 sequences, roughly 4.5% seen once. Input material: whole blood. The source of these receptors is an adult who was a healthcare worker with PCR-confirmed SARS-CoV-2 infection or an uninfected control (not recorded which). Each CDR3 is given with its conserved first and last residue. Each record gives: D gene, V gene, J gene, clone size, CDR3 DNA, CDR3 protein. D genes are given only for firm matches. Not every row has a clone size; where given, it reads once, few, many or a size class.

d_gene: .; v_gene: TRBV7-8; j_gene: TRBJ1-3; abundance: many; CDR3nt: TGTGCCAGCAGCTTAGCCGCAGGGCCTGGAAACACCATATATTTT; CDR3aa: CASSLAAGPGNTIYF
d_gene: .; v_gene: TRBV20-1; j_gene: TRBJ2-7; abundance: many; CDR3nt: TGCAGTGCTAGAGAGAGGGACCAGCAGTACTTC; CDR3aa: CSARERDQQYF
d_gene: .; v_gene: TRBV19; j_gene: TRBJ1-2; abundance: .; CDR3nt: TGTGCCAGTAGTATGTCGGTCGGACGGGGGGACTATGGCTACACCTTC; CDR3aa: CASSMSVGRGDYGYTF
d_gene: TRBD2; v_gene: TRBV4-2; j_gene: TRBJ2-3; abundance: many; CDR3nt: TGTGCCAGCAGCCAACATAGCGGGCTCGCAGATACGCAGTATTTT; CDR3aa: CASSQHSGLADTQYF
d_gene: .; v_gene: TRBV19; j_gene: TRBJ2-2; abundance: few; CDR3nt: TGTGCCACGTCCTGGACAGCGAACACCGGGGAGCTGTTTTTT; CDR3aa: CATSWTANTGELFF
d_gene: .; v_gene: TRBV6-1; j_gene: TRBJ1-5; abundance: many; CDR3nt: TGTGCCAGCAGTGAAGTGCAGAATCAGCCCCAGCATTTT; CDR3aa: CASSEVQNQPQHF
d_gene: .; v_gene: TRBV7-6; j_gene: TRBJ2-5; abundance: many; CDR3nt: TGTGCCAGCAGCTTAGTTCAAGAGACCCAGTACTTC; CDR3aa: CASSLVQETQYF
d_gene: .; v_gene: TRBV15; j_gene: TRBJ1-6; abundance: many; CDR3nt: TGTGCCACCAGCCCGCGAATTGCCCAAAATTCACCCCTCCACTTT; CDR3aa: CATSPRIAQNSPLHF
d_gene: .; v_gene: TRBV6-5; j_gene: TRBJ1-1; abundance: .; CDR3nt: TGTGCCAGCAGTTCCCAGGTCCCGAACACTGAAGCTTTCTTT; CDR3aa: CASSSQVPNTEAFF
d_gene: TRBD1; v_gene: TRBV2; j_gene: TRBJ2-3; abundance: few; CDR3nt: TGTGCCACGGTGGACAGGGGACTAAAGGATACGCAGTATTTT; CDR3aa: CATVDRGLKDTQYF
d_gene: .; v_gene: TRBV5-1; j_gene: TRBJ2-2; abundance: many; CDR3nt: TGCGCCAGCTCCTATCGTGGACTCAACACCGGGGAGCTGTTTTTT; CDR3aa: CASSYRGLNTGELFF
d_gene: TRBD2; v_gene: TRBV7-9; j_gene: TRBJ2-1; abundance: many; CDR3nt: TGTGCCAGCAGCTTAAGCCCTCTAGCGGGGGGTGCCAATGAGCAGTTCTTC; CDR3aa: CASSLSPLAGGANEQFF
d_gene: .; v_gene: TRBV6-6; j_gene: TRBJ2-5; abundance: many; CDR3nt: TGTGCCAGCAGTGATTCTCAAGAGACCCAGTACTTC; CDR3aa: CASSDSQETQYF
d_gene: .; v_gene: TRBV27; j_gene: TRBJ2-7; abundance: many; CDR3nt: TGTGCCAGCGCCGCTAGGGGGAAGGTTGGGTACGAGCAGTACTTC; CDR3aa: CASAARGKVGYEQYF
d_gene: TRBD1; v_gene: TRBV5-6; j_gene: TRBJ2-6; abundance: many; CDR3nt: TGTGCCAGCAGCTATGGGACAGTAACTTCTGGGGCCAACGTCCTGACTTTC; CDR3aa: CASSYGTVTSGANVLTF
d_gene: TRBD2; v_gene: TRBV7-2; j_gene: TRBJ2-3; abundance: many; CDR3nt: TGTGCCAGCAGCTTAGGGTTTCGCGGGGGGGAGTCAGATACGCAGTATTTT; CDR3aa: CASSLGFRGGESDTQYF
d_gene: TRBD2; v_gene: TRBV11-2; j_gene: TRBJ2-1; abundance: many; CDR3nt: TGTGCCAGCAGCCCGGCCGCTAGCGGGGCTACCAGGAATGAGCAGTTCTTC; CDR3aa: CASSPAASGATRNEQFF
d_gene: TRBD1; v_gene: TRBV2; j_gene: TRBJ1-2; abundance: .; CDR3nt: TGTGCCAGCAGGGAGGACAGGGGCTATGGCTACACCTTC; CDR3aa: CASREDRGYGYTF
d_gene: .; v_gene: TRBV6-1; j_gene: TRBJ1-2; abundance: few; CDR3nt: TGTGCCAGCAGTGAGAGGGATGGCGGGGGATATGGCTACACCTTC; CDR3aa: CASSERDGGGYGYTF
d_gene: .; v_gene: TRBV5-1; j_gene: TRBJ1-1; abundance: many; CDR3nt: TGCGCCAGCAGCTTGGTCGGGGCAGCCAGTACTGAAGCTTTCTTT; CDR3aa: CASSLVGAASTEAFF
d_gene: .; v_gene: TRBV6-5; j_gene: TRBJ1-1; abundance: many; CDR3nt: TGTGCCAGCAGCCCAGGGGCAGGGGCGGATGAAGCTTTCTTT; CDR3aa: CASSPGAGADEAFF
d_gene: TRBD1; v_gene: TRBV7-2; j_gene: TRBJ1-5; abundance: many; CDR3nt: TGTGCCAGCAGCTTAGGGACAGGGAATTATCAGCCCCAGCATTTT; CDR3aa: CASSLGTGNYQPQHF
d_gene: .; v_gene: TRBV12-3/TRBV12-4; j_gene: TRBJ1-1; abundance: few; CDR3nt: TGTGCCAGCAGTTTTAGGGTTAGGGCGAACACTGAAGCTTTCTTT; CDR3aa: CASSFRVRANTEAFF
d_gene: .; v_gene: TRBV27; j_gene: TRBJ2-3; abundance: .; CDR3nt: TGTGCCAGCAGCCCCATTTTGGAGAGCACAGATACGCAGTATTTT; CDR3aa: CASSPILESTDTQYF
d_gene: TRBD2; v_gene: TRBV10-3; j_gene: TRBJ2-3; abundance: .; CDR3nt: TGTGCCATCAGTGCCTCGACTAGCGGCACAGATACGCAGTATTTT; CDR3aa: CAISASTSGTDTQYF
d_gene: .; v_gene: TRBV20-1; j_gene: TRBJ1-1; abundance: many; CDR3nt: TGCAGTGCTAGAGATTGGAAAGGCACTGAAGCTTTCTTT; CDR3aa: CSARDWKGTEAFF
d_gene: .; v_gene: TRBV2; j_gene: TRBJ1-1; abundance: many; CDR3nt: TGTGCCAGCAGTGATAGAGTTCTGAACACTGAAGCTTTCTTT; CDR3aa: CASSDRVLNTEAFF
d_gene: .; v_gene: TRBV27; j_gene: TRBJ2-3; abundance: .; CDR3nt: TGTGCCAGCAGTTCACAACGCACAGATACGCAGTATTTT; CDR3aa: CASSSQRTDTQYF
d_gene: .; v_gene: TRBV18; j_gene: TRBJ2-7; abundance: many; CDR3nt: TGTGCCAGCTCAATACGGGTAGGGGGTACGACGTACGAGCAGTACTTC; CDR3aa: CASSIRVGGTTYEQYF
d_gene: .; v_gene: TRBV11-3; j_gene: TRBJ1-1; abundance: .; CDR3nt: TGTGCCAGCAGCCAGGGAGACACTGAAGCTTTCTTT; CDR3aa: CASSQGDTEAFF
d_gene: .; v_gene: TRBV3-1; j_gene: TRBJ1-5; abundance: many; CDR3nt: TGTGCCAGCAGCCCAAGAACGGGCAGGGAGGCTCAGCCCCAGCATTTT; CDR3aa: CASSPRTGREAQPQHF
d_gene: TRBD2; v_gene: TRBV5-4; j_gene: TRBJ2-3; abundance: .; CDR3nt: TGTGCCAGCAGCTTGTATGCGGGGGGACGCACAGATACGCAGTATTTT; CDR3aa: CASSLYAGGRTDTQYF
d_gene: .; v_gene: TRBV15; j_gene: TRBJ1-5; abundance: few; CDR3nt: TGTGCCACCAGCAGAGATCTCTGGGAAACAGGCGCTAATCAGCCCCAGCATTTT; CDR3aa: CATSRDLWETGANQPQHF
d_gene: TRBD2; v_gene: TRBV7-6; j_gene: TRBJ2-2; abundance: many; CDR3nt: TGTGCCAGCAGCCCAGCCCCTAGCGGGGGGGCCACCGGGGAGCTGTTTTTT; CDR3aa: CASSPAPSGGATGELFF
d_gene: .; v_gene: TRBV12-3/TRBV12-4; j_gene: TRBJ1-2; abundance: many; CDR3nt: TGTGCCAGCGCCCCAGGGCACTATGGCTACACCTTC; CDR3aa: CASAPGHYGYTF
d_gene: .; v_gene: TRBV7-2; j_gene: TRBJ1-1; abundance: many; CDR3nt: TGTGCCAGCAGGCAGGGGCTGAACACTGAAGCTTTCTTT; CDR3aa: CASRQGLNTEAFF
d_gene: .; v_gene: TRBV20-1; j_gene: TRBJ1-5; abundance: few; CDR3nt: TGCAGCGCCATGGGGGGTAAGAGTCAGCCCCAGCATTTT; CDR3aa: CSAMGGKSQPQHF
d_gene: .; v_gene: TRBV7-2; j_gene: TRBJ2-7; abundance: many; CDR3nt: TGTGCCAGCAGCTCATTCCGGGACAAAGGGTACGAGCAGTACTTC; CDR3aa: CASSSFRDKGYEQYF
d_gene: TRBD1; v_gene: TRBV12-3/TRBV12-4; j_gene: TRBJ1-1; abundance: .; CDR3nt: TGTGCCAGCAGTTCCAGGGGGGAGCTCACTGAAGCTTTCTTT; CDR3aa: CASSSRGELTEAFF
d_gene: .; v_gene: TRBV28; j_gene: TRBJ1-1; abundance: medium-sized; CDR3nt: TGTGCCAGCAGCCCCCCGATCACTGAAGCTTTCTTT; CDR3aa: CASSPPITEAFF
d_gene: .; v_gene: TRBV30; j_gene: TRBJ2-3; abundance: many; CDR3nt: TGTGCCTGCCTCGGACAGCTCACAGATACGCAGTATTTT; CDR3aa: CACLGQLTDTQYF
d_gene: .; v_gene: TRBV20-1; j_gene: TRBJ2-4; abundance: .; CDR3nt: TGCAGTGCTAGAGATGAGGGATTGGGGGGCTTAGGCAAAAACATTCAGTACTTC; CDR3aa: CSARDEGLGGLGKNIQYF